The rows below give T cell receptor beta chains drawn from one sample of a study of blood T cell repertoires in COVID-19. Sequencing used immunoSEQ multiplex PCR; TCRdb keeps in-frame clones, though not all of them. The sample has about 370,000 clones, roughly nine tenths seen once; the top ten hold 1%. Sequencing used PBMCs or T cells enriched from blood (not recorded which). The receptor set was obtained from a man aged 18-30 years who had recovered from COVID-19. The CDR3 runs from the conserved cysteine through the conserved F or W. Each record gives: D gene, V gene, clone size, J gene, CDR3 protein, CDR3 DNA. D genes are given only for firm matches. A row's size may be missing; if present it is once, few, many or a size class.

>-|TRBV7-2|-|TRBJ1-3
CASSLGLGQISGNTIYF
TGTGCCAGCAGCTTAGGTCTAGGACAGATCTCTGGAAACACCATATATTTT
>TRBD2|TRBV24-1|-|TRBJ2-1
CATSDPGGSSYNEQFF
TGTGCCACCAGTGATCCCGGGGGGAGCAGCTACAATGAGCAGTTCTTC
>TRBD2|TRBV5-1|-|TRBJ2-2
CASKLSGGAAGELFF
TGCGCCAGCAAACTATCGGGGGGTGCGGCCGGGGAGCTGTTTTTT
>-|TRBV7-3|few|TRBJ1-3
CASSPSGNTIYF
TGTGCCAGCAGCCCTTCCGGAAACACCATATATTTT
>-|TRBV7-9|-|TRBJ1-1
CASSLIDTEAFF
TGTGCCAGCAGCTTAATAGACACTGAAGCTTTCTTT
>-|TRBV19|few|TRBJ1-1
CATMGPGYTEAFF
TGTGCCACCATGGGCCCAGGGTATACTGAAGCTTTCTTT
>TRBD1|TRBV5-1|-|TRBJ1-5
CASSLTGDPNQPQHF
TGCGCCAGCAGCTTGACAGGGGACCCCAATCAGCCCCAGCATTTT
>-|TRBV10-3|-|TRBJ2-1
CAISEQAASEQFF
TGTGCCATCAGTGAACAGGCGGCGAGTGAGCAGTTCTTC
>-|TRBV6-5|once|TRBJ1-1
CASSYFTGNTEAFF
TGTGCCAGCAGTTACTTCACAGGCAACACTGAAGCTTTCTTT
>-|TRBV12-5|-|TRBJ2-7
CASGLAGEFSYEQYF
TGTGCTAGTGGACTCGCCGGGGAGTTCTCCTACGAGCAGTACTTC
>-|TRBV6-5|-|TRBJ1-5
CASRAGTLSNQPQHF
TGTGCCAGCAGGGCCGGGACACTCAGCAATCAGCCCCAGCATTTT